The source of this T cell receptor (beta chain) is a study of identifying expanded T cells in peripheral blood. Whole-study findings and limits: Clone count variance between roughly 2-week samples rose with total template count.

Repertoires were generated with immunoSEQ multiplex PCR, while TCRdb's copy carries only in-frame clones and drops some. Seen here are over 100,000 clones, 88% observed once, and the top ten hold 7% to 9%. Healthy donors had no documented immune events, such as infections, while sampled. CDR1 is PRHDT, CDR2 FYEKMQ, per germline (reference sequence). The V gene end was trimmed by 5 bases and the J gene end by 7 bases; junction bases not matched to a gene: 13. This CDR3 contains 16 residues. This clone showed up just once. The antigen is undetermined. V gene TRBV13 combines with J gene TRBJ1-4; 7 nucleotides line up with TRBD1. The sequenced sample consisted of blood. The sequence came from a person between 18 and 75 years old in good health. The CDR3 region has the DNA TGTGCCAGCAGCCCGCGACAGGGAGGAGGTGGTGAAAAACTGTTTTTT. Protein sequence: CASSPRQGGGGEKLFF.